The sequence of this TCR beta chain was determined in a study of blood T cell repertoires in COVID-19. Study as a whole: Spain, Italy and the United States supplied samples that represented acute and convalescent COVID-19.

The V and J ends lost 2 bases and 2 bases respectively, with 12 bases between them. The CDR3 has 15 amino acids. Per germline, CDR1 SGHDT and CDR2 YYEEEE. Produced via immunoSEQ multiplex PCR; TCRdb's table is partial and in-frame only. This sample carries some 200,000 clones, roughly nine tenths of them seen once, and the ten largest clones take approximately 11%. This TCR was sampled from a woman aged 55 to 70 with COVID-19, enrolled during active disease. The gene calls are TRBV5-6 and TRBJ2-3; D might be TRBD2 (5 bases). Sequencing used peripheral blood. The CDR3 region is CASSFLGDNTDTQYF. The CDR3 nucleotides read TGTGCCAGCAGCTTTCTGGGAGATAACACAGATACGCAGTATTTT.